Listed here is a single T cell receptor beta chain. The data were taken from a study of CD8 T cells in Susac syndrome. Trimming left V 0 bases short and J 0 bases short, with 8 bases between. CDR1 is GTSNPN and CDR2 is SVGIG in the germline V gene (reference sequence). The CDR3 consists of 14 residues. RNA in amounts of about 0.5 to 1 ug was reverse transcribed with random hexamers. TCRdb re-derived calls from the immunoSEQ multiplex PCR reads in MiXCR, one entry per CDR3 protein. There are 95,000 to 150,000 distinct CDR3 sequences in the sample; about 94% occur only once, and less than 0.3% lies in the top ten.

The clonotype comes from a human donor with Susac syndrome. Sequenced: CD8+ T cells from PBMCs. V and J are TRBV30 and TRBJ1-1, with D unclear. The CDR3 sequence is CAWSVLPMNTEAFF. For the CDR3, the DNA is TGTGCCTGGAGTGTACTCCCCATGAACACTGAAGCTTTCTTT.